The next 8 T cell receptor beta chains were all read from a single sample in a study of T-cell memory formation after mild COVID-19. Via MiXCR, TCRdb re-called the 5' RACE reads, giving one row per CDR3 protein. The data hold some 190,000 distinct CDR3 sequences, with 16% observed a single time. The source material was PBMCs or a T cell subset sorted from them (not recorded which). Every receptor here comes from an adult woman who had mild COVID-19 (a few samples of this study predate the infection). Cell type and time point are not known.

This chain joins TRBV7-9 and TRBJ2-3; the match to TRBD2 covers 8 bases. The CDR3 covers 15 residues. CDR1 is SEHNR, CDR2 FQNEAQ, per germline (reference sequence). J was trimmed by 6 bases and V by 3 bases; bases with no gene match: 8. As DNA, the CDR3 is TGTGCCAGCAGCTTGGGACTAGGAAAACCCGATACGCAGTATTTT. Protein: CASSLGLGKPDTQYF.

The chain uses TRBV7-9 and TRBJ2-1; TRBD2 matches 7 bases. The J segment lost 10 bases and the V segment lost 7 bases, leaving 10 bases of the junction unmatched. Germline V gene lookup returns CDR1 SEHNR and CDR2 FQNEAQ (reference sequence). CDR3 length equals 13 residues. This chain's CDR3 is CASIRSGAEEQFF. DNA for the CDR3: TGTGCCAGCATCCGCAGCGGGGCTGAGGAGCAGTTCTTC.

This clonotype was detected a few times. The V gene is TRBV5-1, the J gene TRBJ2-7, with 8 bases that match TRBD1. J was trimmed by 2 bases and V by 5 bases; bases with no gene match: 9. The length of the CDR3 is 15 residues. In germline, CDR1 is SGHRS, CDR2 YFSETQ. In DNA, the CDR3 is TGCGCCAGCAGATTAACAGGGGGAAGGCCCTACGAGCAGTACTTC. It encodes CASRLTGGRPYEQYF.

This clonotype was detected a few times. CDR3 region: CATSETGTNRDTQYF. CDR3 bases: TGTGCCACCAGTGAAACCGGGACAAACCGAGATACGCAGTATTTT. The V and J genes are TRBV24-1 and TRBJ2-3; a weak D match, TRBD1 (6 bases). Trimming pared 4 bases from V and 5 bases from J, leaving 15 bases between. The CDR3 extends over 15 amino acids. Germline V gene sequence: CDR1 KGHDR, CDR2 SFDVKD.

This clonotype was seen many times. The DNA of the CDR3 is TGTGCCAGCAGCTTACTTGCGCGGGGGGGCAATGAGCAGTTCTTC. It translates to CASSLLARGGNEQFF. This chain joins TRBV11-2 and TRBJ2-1, with 9 nucleotides matching TRBD2. The CDR3 has 15 amino acids. Per the germline V gene, CDR1 is SGHAT and CDR2 is FQNNGV. V lost 2 bases and J lost 6; bases outside the gene matches: 5.

This clonotype was seen a few times. The rearrangement links TRBV11-2 to TRBJ1-2; no definite D call. The ends were cut back, 4 bases at V and 4 bases at J, with 13 bases in the middle. Germline loops: CDR1 SGHAT, CDR2 FQNNGV. There are 14 residues in the CDR3. In DNA form, the CDR3 reads TGTGCCAGCAGCTCCAACGGGAGAAGCTATGGCTACACCTTC. Encoded protein: CASSSNGRSYGYTF.

The genes are TRBV25-1 and TRBJ2-5, with 8 bases lining up with TRBD2. CDR3 length: 16 residues. The germline V gene has CDR1 MGHDK and CDR2 SYGVNS. Trimming removed 1 base from V and 3 bases from J; junction bases left unmatched: 7. The CDR3 DNA is TGTGCCAGCAGTGAATTTCGGGGGGGCTTCAAAGAGACCCAGTACTTC. Its protein product is CASSEFRGGFKETQYF.

The chain uses TRBV5-1 and TRBJ2-4; 11 bases fit TRBD1. The V gene's germline CDR1 is SGHRS and CDR2 YFSETQ. The CDR3 is 14 amino acids. V gave up 4 bases and J gave up 7 bases; unmatched junction bases: 4. The CDR3 DNA follows: TGCGCCAGCAGCAAGGGACAGGGGGGGAACATTCAGTACTTC. Translation gives CASSKGQGGNIQYF.